Following are 4 T cell receptor beta chains from one sample sequenced in a study of blood T cell repertoires in COVID-19. Sequencing was performed with immunoSEQ multiplex PCR; in TCRdb, only in-frame clones are kept and a portion is missing. This repertoire shows about 240,000 clones, about nine tenths found once; its top ten account for 2.5% to 3%. The sample comprised PBMCs or T cells enriched from blood (not recorded which). These receptors came from a woman aged 25 to 45 with acute COVID-19.

This rearrangement joins TRBV29-1 to TRBJ2-3; weak D call: TRBD2 (6 bases). This CDR3 region has 15 residues. In germline, CDR1 is SQVTM, CDR2 ANQGSEA. The V and J ends lost 7 bases and 0 bases respectively, with 17 bases between them. The CDR3 here is CSATGWRGSTDTQYF. CDR3 nucleotide sequence: TGCAGCGCCACCGGTTGGCGGGGTAGCACAGATACGCAGTATTTT.

A remark on this clone: One end of the junction does not line up with germline, which may come from a read error. The chain couples TRBV3-1 (or the pseudogene TRBV3-2) to TRBJ1-1; D is ambiguous. Per the germline V gene, CDR1 is LGHDT and CDR2 is YNNKEL (reference sequence). The CDR3 is 13 amino acids. CDR3 sequence: CVSSQVRRTEAFF. Written as DNA, the CDR3 is TGTGTCAGCAGCCAAGTTAGGAGAACTGAAGCTTTCTTT.

This clone was seen only once. The V gene is TRBV25-1, the J gene TRBJ2-5, with D unclear. This CDR3 comprises 13 residues. V lost 4 bases to trimming and J lost 2 bases, with 8 bases between them. Germline V gene lookup returns CDR1 MGHDK and CDR2 SYGVNS. For the CDR3, the DNA is TGTGCCAGCAGTGCCTTTTTTCAAGAGACCCAGTACTTC. Its translation: CASSAFFQETQYF.

This chain connects TRBV7-9 to TRBJ1-2, with 7 bases lining up with TRBD1. The ends lost 4 bases at V and 10 bases at J; junction bases unmatched: 6. CDR3 length: 12 amino acids. Per the germline V gene, CDR1 is SEHNR and CDR2 is FQNEAQ (reference sequence). The CDR3 nucleotides read TGTGCCAGCAGCTCTGACAGGGCCCCCTACACCTTC. It codes for CASSSDRAPYTF.